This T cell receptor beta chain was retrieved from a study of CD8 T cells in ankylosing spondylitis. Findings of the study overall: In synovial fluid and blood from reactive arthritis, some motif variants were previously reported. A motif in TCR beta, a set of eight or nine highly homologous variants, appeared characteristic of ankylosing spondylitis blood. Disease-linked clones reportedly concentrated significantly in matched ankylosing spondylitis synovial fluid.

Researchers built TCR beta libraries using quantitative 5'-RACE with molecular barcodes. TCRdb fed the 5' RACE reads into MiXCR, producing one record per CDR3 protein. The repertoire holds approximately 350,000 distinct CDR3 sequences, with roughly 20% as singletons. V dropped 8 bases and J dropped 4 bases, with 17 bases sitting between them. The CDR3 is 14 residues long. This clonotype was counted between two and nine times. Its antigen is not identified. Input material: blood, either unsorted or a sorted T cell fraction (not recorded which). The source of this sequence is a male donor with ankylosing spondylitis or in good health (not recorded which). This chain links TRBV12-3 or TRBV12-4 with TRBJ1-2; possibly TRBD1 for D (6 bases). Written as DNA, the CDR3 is TGTGCCAGCGGATGGGGGGGGCTTGGCTATGGCTACACCTTC. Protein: CASGWGGLGYGYTF.